Below are 25 T cell receptor beta chains sequenced from a single sample in a study of tumor-infiltrating lymphocytes in primary liver carcinoma. With a constant-region primer, TCR beta cDNA was made from 450 to 650 ng of total RNA. Slightly modified ARM-PCR with three nested multiplex PCR rounds yielded TCR beta libraries. In the first two PCR rounds, TRBV1-TRBV30 forward primers were paired with a C-beta reverse primer, and each round lasted approximately 10 cycles. MiXCR, run by TCRdb on the multiplex PCR reads, gives a single entry per CDR3 protein. Here the sample spans tens of thousands of distinct CDR3 sequences, 76% being singletons. Bulk tissue was left unsorted, and RNA and DNA were co-extracted from 20-30 mg of it. Material for sequencing was liver tumor tissue from sampling region 5. Subset specified: tumor region T5, tumor centre. The receptors stem from a man in his forties or fifties with primary liver carcinoma and hepatitis B virus infection.

This clonotype was recorded only once. The CDR3 carries no conserved terminal phenylalanine or tryptophan, so it likely arises from a read error. The chain couples TRBV12-3 or TRBV12-4 to TRBJ2-4; D may be TRBD1 (5 bases). There are 18 residues in the CDR3. Trimming removed 2 bases at V and 8 bases at J, with 25 bases between. The CDR3 nucleotides read TGTGCCAGCAGTTTATGGGGTGGGGCGGACATAGCCAGACACATTCAGTACTCC. It yields the protein CASSLWGGADIARHIQYS.

The gene calls are TRBV4-1 and TRBJ2-6, with 9 bases identical to TRBD2. This CDR3 is 21 amino acids long. J lost 4 bases, V lost 1 base, and 17 bases had no gene match. CDR1 and CDR2 from the germline V gene are MGHRA and YSYEKL. The CDR3 DNA is TGCGCCAGCAGCCAAGTCGTACTAGCGGGCCTGAAGGTGGTCGGGGCCAACGTCCTGACTTTC. Encoded protein: CASSQVVLAGLKVVGANVLTF.

This clonotype came up once. An end of the junction does not agree with germline; a read error may underlie this. This chain joins TRBV14 and TRBJ2-7; tentative D call: TRBD2 (5 bases). Germline V gene sequence: CDR1 SGHDN, CDR2 FVKESK. CDR3 length: 12 amino acids. CDR3 amino acids: CASTQMRVEQYF. The CDR3 DNA is TGTGCCAGCACCCAAATGAGGGTCGAGCAGTACTTC.

Remarks on this clonotype: One junction end disagrees with the germline gene, perhaps due to a read error. The chain uses TRBV12-3 or TRBV12-4 and TRBJ2-2; possibly TRBD2 for D (6 bases). The CDR3 spans 17 residues. CDR3 sequence reads: CPSSAGTPVIGTGELFF. The CDR3 DNA reads TGTCCCAGCAGCGCTGGGACTCCCGTCATAGGTACCGGGGAGCTGTTTTTT.

Turning to this clonotype: A read error may be the cause here, since a much bigger clone is one base away. V and J are TRBV5-1 and TRBJ2-2; the D call may be TRBD1 or TRBD2 (6 bases each). This CDR3 comprises 14 residues. With 8 bases removed from V and 6 bases from J, the gap between germline ends came to 17 bases. Germline CDR1 is SGHRS and CDR2 is YFSETQ. In nucleotides, the CDR3 is TGCGCCAGTAAAAGGGGGGAGGACGCCGGGGAGCTGTTTTTT. Amino acids: CASKRGEDAGELFF.

This clonotype qualifies as medium-sized. The chain carries TRBV6-5 and TRBJ2-7; D remains unclear. Germline assignment: CDR1 MNHEY and CDR2 SVGAGI. CDR3 size: 14 residues. Between the trimmed V and J ends, which lost 5 bases and 0 bases, there was a span of 11 bases. CDR3 nucleotides: TGTGCCAGCAGTCCATACAGAGTCTCCTACGAGCAGTACTTC. It translates to CASSPYRVSYEQYF.

Worth noting for this clonotype: The junction departs from the called germline gene at one end, perhaps through a read error. The V call is TRBV11-1, the J call TRBJ1-1, with no clear D. Germline V lookup: CDR1 SGHAT, CDR2 FQDESV (reference sequence). This CDR3 contains 13 residues. The DNA of the CDR3 is TGTGTCAGCAGCCGCCAGGTGAATACTGAAGCTCTCTTT. It specifies CVSSRQVNTEALF. Combining the CDR3 with reference TRBV11-1 and TRBJ1-1 gives the whole variable domain EAEVAQSPRYKITEKSQAVAFWCDPISGHATLYWYRQILGQGPELLVQFQDESVVDDSQLPKDRFSAERLKGVDSTLKIQPAELGDSAMYLCVSSRQVNTEALFGQGTRLTVV.

The V call is TRBV6-6, the J call TRBJ2-3; D gene ambiguous. This CDR3 is built from 15 residues. Germline V gene data show CDR1 as MNHNY and CDR2 as SVGAGI (reference sequence). V lost 5 bases and J lost 4, with 16 bases in between. This CDR3 is CASSHVTYVPDTQYF. The CDR3 nucleotides read TGTGCCAGCAGTCACGTGACTTACGTCCCAGATACGCAGTATTTT.

Note on this clonotype: The germline gene is not matched at one end of the junction; a read error may be the cause. J is TRBJ2-2 and V is TRBV5-1; 7 positions agree with TRBD2. Germline CDR1 reads SGHRS; CDR2 reads YFSETQ. This CDR3 spans 13 amino acids. The CDR3 spells CASVREAGGELFF. The DNA of the CDR3 is TGCGCCAGCGTTCGCGAGGCTGGGGGGGAGCTGTTCTTT.

The chain couples TRBV4-1 to TRBJ1-2, with a possible D match to TRBD1 (6 bases). This CDR3 has 14 amino acids. Germline CDR1 MGHRA, CDR2 YSYEKL. V gave up 1 base and J gave up 14 bases, with 20 bases separating them. The CDR3 DNA reads TGCGCCAGCAGCCAAGGAGACAGGAACTATGGCTGTACCTTC. Translation: CASSQGDRNYGCTF.

On this clonotype itself: As the CDR3 is not closed by the conserved phenylalanine or tryptophan, this likely results from a read error. The rearrangement links TRBV11-2 to TRBJ2-7, with D perhaps TRBD2 (6 bases). CDR1 and CDR2 (germline): SGHAT, FQNNGV. The CDR3 has 13 amino acids. The CDR3 here is CVSNFGGASEQYL. The CDR3, as DNA: TGTGTCAGCAACTTCGGAGGGGCTAGCGAGCAGTACCTC.

The V and J genes are TRBV6-6 and TRBJ2-2; TRBD2 aligns across 8 bases. The CDR3 totals 20 residues. Germline V CDR1 and CDR2: MNHNY, SVGAGI (reference sequence). The CDR3 loop is CAISPLVGLAGSTNTGELFF. CDR3 DNA sequence: TGTGCTATCAGTCCGCTCGTGGGATTAGCGGGGTCAACGAACACCGGGGAGCTGTTTTTT.

This clonotype was seen just once. Relative to the germline gene, one junction end is altered; a read error may explain this. The chain has TRBV6-2 or TRBV6-3 and TRBJ1-1; D not resolved. There are 14 residues in the CDR3. The germline CDR1 and CDR2 sequences are MNHEY and SVGEGT. The CDR3 nucleotides read TGTGCAAGCAGTTACCCACAGTTGAACACTGAAGCTTTCTTT. Encoded protein: CASSYPQLNTEAFF.

Comments on this clonotype: In this CDR3 the conserved last residue, phenylalanine or tryptophan, is missing, so a read error is likely. The V call is TRBV4-1, the J call TRBJ2-7; 13 bases agree with TRBD2. This CDR3 has 19 amino acids. The trim removed 3 bases at V and 6 bases at J, leaving 17 bases unmatched. Germline CDR1 reads MGHRA; CDR2 reads YSYEKL. The CDR3 DNA reads as TGCGCCAGCAGCCACCCGGGACTAGCGGGATGGCCAAATAGGTTCGAGCAGTACCTC. Its translation: CASSHPGLAGWPNRFEQYL.

As to this clonotype: The junction differs from germline at one of its ends, possibly a read error. The rearrangement joins TRBV6-1 to TRBJ2-2; TRBD2 matches at 13 bases. Germline CDR1 and CDR2: MNHNS and SASEGT. This CDR3 has 16 residues. The CDR3 sequence is CAISGPGLAGTGELFF. DNA of the CDR3: TGTGCCATCAGTGGTCCGGGACTAGCGGGGACCGGGGAGTTGTTTTTT.

A remark on this clonotype: Since no conserved phenylalanine or tryptophan closes the CDR3, a read error is the likely cause. The chain couples TRBV4-1 to TRBJ2-3; D may be TRBD1 or TRBD2 (5 bases each). Germline-derived CDR1 and CDR2 are MGHRA and YSYEKL. Trimming took 1 base from V and 4 from J, leaving 21 bases between them. This CDR3 comprises 18 residues. The CDR3 spells CASSQGKRRDRSADTQYS. In DNA, the CDR3 is TGCGCCAGCAGCCAAGGCAAGAGACGGGACCGTAGCGCAGATACGCAGTATTCT.

The chain joins TRBV10-3 to TRBJ2-6; D uncertain. V lost 0 bases, J lost 5 bases, and 8 bases lay in between. The germline CDR1 and CDR2 sequences are ENHRY and SYGVKD. The CDR3 has 15 amino acids. CDR3: CAISESRSWANVLTF. CDR3 DNA: TGTGCCATCAGTGAGTCTAGATCTTGGGCCAACGTCCTGACTTTC.

As for this clonotype: Mismatch with germline at one junction end may stem from a read error. The chain recombines TRBV4-2 with TRBJ2-1; 7 nucleotides align to TRBD2. Germline assignment: CDR1 LGHNA and CDR2 YNFKEQ. This CDR3 is 18 amino acids long. DNA of the CDR3: TGTGCCAGCAGCCTCAGCTGGGGACTATTGGGAGTCAGGAATGGGCAGTTCTTC. Protein product: CASSLSWGLLGVRNGQFF.

By share, this clonotype ranks as medium-sized. Written as DNA, the CDR3 is TGCGCCAGCAGGGGGGACAATCCTGAAGCTTTCTTT. Its translation is CASRGDNPEAFF. The chain recombines TRBV4-1 with TRBJ1-1; perhaps TRBD1 as D (6 bases). Germline values: CDR1 MGHRA, CDR2 YSYEKL. Trimming pared 6 bases from V and 6 bases from J, leaving 11 bases between. CDR3 length: 12 residues.

About this clonotype: A junction end diverges from the germline sequence, so it may reflect a read error. The chain has TRBV11-2 and TRBJ1-2, with D possibly TRBD1 on 5 matching bases. The length of the CDR3 is 15 residues. Per the germline V gene, CDR1 is SGHAT and CDR2 is FQNNGV. For the CDR3, the DNA is TGTGCCAGCAGCTTGGCTCCAAGGGGTTGGCTGGCTACACCTTTC. Amino acids: CASSLAPRGWLATPF.

Concerning this clonotype itself: An end of the junction differs from the germline gene, which may be a read error. The chain joins TRBV4-1 to TRBJ2-7, with D perhaps matching TRBD2 (5 bases). The germline gives CDR1 MGHRA, CDR2 YSYEKL. This CDR3 is built from 12 residues. CDR3 DNA sequence: TGCGCCGGCAGCCAAGATAGCGCTCTCCCGTACTTC. Translating it yields CAGSQDSALPYF.

V usage is TRBV4-1 and J usage is TRBJ2-2; D remains ambiguous. Trimming removed 4 bases from V and 5 bases from J, with 17 bases in between. This CDR3 has 16 residues. Looked up from germline, CDR1 is MGHRA and CDR2 is YSYEKL. In nucleotides, the CDR3 is TGCGCCAGCAGCCCAACCCGGGCAGTAAGTACCGGGGAGCTGTTTTTT. Its protein product is CASSPTRAVSTGELFF.

As regards this clonotype: Being one base from a much bigger clone, this may be a read error. The chain joins TRBV9 to TRBJ2-7; D might be TRBD1 (6 bases). The CDR3 has 14 amino acids. CDR1 SGDLS and CDR2 YYNGEE come from the germline V gene. CDR3 amino acids: CASSPGNRANEHYF. CDR3 in DNA: TGTGCCAGCAGCCCAGGAAACAGGGCCAACGAGCATTACTTC.

To note about this clonotype: A much larger clone is a single base away; this may be a read error. The chain couples TRBV5-1 to TRBJ2-7, with D unclear. There are 13 residues in the CDR3. Germline assignment: CDR1 SGHRS and CDR2 YFSETQ. V was trimmed by 7 bases and J by 3 bases, leaving 14 bases between them. This chain's CDR3 is CASDLTVDYEQYF. CDR3 nucleotide sequence: TGCGCCAGCGACTTGACGGTAGACTACGAGCAGTACTTC. Full variable domain (rest looked up from reference TRBV5-1 and TRBJ2-7): KAGVTQTPRYLIKTRGQQVTLSCSPISGHRSVSWYQQTPGQGLQFLFEYFSETQRNKGNFPGRFSGRQFSNSRSEMNVSTLELGDSALYLCASDLTVDYEQYFGPGTRLTVT.

With respect to this clonotype: An end of the junction does not agree with germline; a read error may underlie this. The V call is TRBV7-9, the J call TRBJ1-2, with D uncertain. CDR3 length: 16 amino acids. Germline V lookup: CDR1 SEHNR, CDR2 FQNEAQ (reference sequence). CDR3 residues: CATSPEGRLSRYGYTF. The CDR3 bases are TGTGCCACCAGCCCCGAGGGCAGGCTGTCTCGGTATGGCTACACCTTC.